What follows are 5 T cell receptor beta chains derived from one specimen sequenced in a study of cytomegalovirus exposure and HLA in healthy donors. The study ran its PCR with 60 Vbeta and 13 Jbeta primers. This table comes from immunoSEQ multiplex PCR, and its TCRdb copy is limited to in-frame clones, with some not included. This sample carries 130,000 or so clones, roughly four fifths of them seen once, and the ten largest clones take 1.4% to 1.5%. The specimen sequenced was PBMCs. Every receptor here comes from a woman aged 18-30 years in good health and CMV-seronegative.

The chain links TRBV6-5 to TRBJ1-2; D is perhaps TRBD1 (6 bases). Trimming took off 6 bases at V and 7 bases at J, with 18 bases between the two ends. Looked up from germline, CDR1 is MNHEY and CDR2 is SVGAGI. CDR3 length: 14 residues. The CDR3 here is CASSKGEGVGGYTF. DNA of the CDR3: TGTGCCAGCAGCAAGGGGGAGGGTGTGGGTGGCTACACCTTC.

The chain employs TRBV7-2 and TRBJ1-2; the D is unclear. V dropped 7 bases and J dropped 8 bases, with 17 bases sitting between them. This CDR3 is built from 13 residues. Per germline, CDR1 SGHTA and CDR2 FQGNSA. CDR3: CASNTQMAGGYTF. CDR3 in DNA: TGTGCCAGCAACACGCAGATGGCGGGAGGCTACACCTTC.

This sequence joins TRBV7-8 and TRBJ2-6; D remains ambiguous. This CDR3 region has 15 residues. V was clipped by 5 bases and J by 0 bases, with 8 bases between them. Germline CDR1 and CDR2: SGHVS and FQNEAQ. The DNA for the CDR3 is TGTGCCAGCAGCCCCCTAGGCTCTGGGGCCAACGTCCTGACTTTC. Translating it yields CASSPLGSGANVLTF.

The rearrangement uses TRBV5-4 and TRBJ2-7, with 10 bases matching TRBD1. In germline, CDR1 is SGHNT, CDR2 YYREEE (reference sequence). CDR3 length: 15 amino acids. Unmatched junction bases numbered 6, after V lost 5 bases and J lost 1 base. CDR3 sequence: CASSYGQGESYEQYF. The CDR3 region has the DNA TGTGCCAGCAGTTACGGACAGGGGGAGTCCTACGAGCAGTACTTC.

The rearrangement joins TRBV6-5 to TRBJ1-2; TRBD1 matches at 11 bases. The V gene end was trimmed by 5 bases and the J gene end by 7 bases; junction bases not matched to a gene: 9. Germline V gene lookup returns CDR1 MNHEY and CDR2 SVGAGI. CDR3 length: 15 amino acids. The CDR3 protein is CASSPWTGGAGGYTF. CDR3 in DNA: TGTGCCAGCAGTCCATGGACAGGGGGCGCCGGTGGCTACACCTTC.